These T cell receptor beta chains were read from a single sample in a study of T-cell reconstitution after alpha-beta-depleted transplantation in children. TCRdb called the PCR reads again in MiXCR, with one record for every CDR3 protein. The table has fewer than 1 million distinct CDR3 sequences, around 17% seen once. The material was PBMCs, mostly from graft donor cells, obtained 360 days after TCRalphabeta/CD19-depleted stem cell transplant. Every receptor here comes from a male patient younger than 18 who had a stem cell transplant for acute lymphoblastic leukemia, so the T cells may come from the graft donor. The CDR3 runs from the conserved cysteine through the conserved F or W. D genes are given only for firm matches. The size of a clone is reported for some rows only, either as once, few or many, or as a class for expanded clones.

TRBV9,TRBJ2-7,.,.,CASSVAQVPSDEQYF,TGTGCCAGCAGCGTAGCACAGGTCCCCTCTGACGAGCAGTACTTC
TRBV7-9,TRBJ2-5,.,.,CASSLGVGSQETQYF,TGTGCCAGCAGCTTAGGAGTAGGCTCACAAGAGACCCAGTACTTC
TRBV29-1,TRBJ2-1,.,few,CSVEDYGSNEQFF,TGCAGCGTTGAAGATTACGGCAGCAATGAGCAGTTCTTC
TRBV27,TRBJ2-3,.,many,CASLGGRLTDTQYF,TGTGCCAGCTTGGGGGGGCGGCTCACAGATACGCAGTATTTT
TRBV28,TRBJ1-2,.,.,CASRTGKKGAFYYGYTF,TGTGCCAGCAGAACCGGGAAGAAAGGGGCCTTTTACTATGGCTACACCTTC
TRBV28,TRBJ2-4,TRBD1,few,CASRDRTKNIQYF,TGTGCCAGCCGGGACAGGACAAAAAACATTCAGTACTTC
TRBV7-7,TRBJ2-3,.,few,CASSLDPGAHHTQYF,TGTGCCAGCAGCTTAGACCCCGGTGCCCATCATACGCAGTATTTT
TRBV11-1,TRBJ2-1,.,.,CASSSGRRTGHEQFF,TGTGCCAGCAGCTCGGGACGGAGGACGGGGCATGAGCAGTTCTTC
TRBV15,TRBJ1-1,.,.,CATSRGIRGGGTEAFF,TGTGCCACCAGCAGAGGGATTCGGGGGGGAGGAACTGAAGCTTTCTTT
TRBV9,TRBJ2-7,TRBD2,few,CASSAGGLAGTYEQYF,TGTGCCAGCAGCGCTGGGGGACTAGCGGGTACCTACGAGCAGTACTTC
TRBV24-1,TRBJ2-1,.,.,CATSAFHSKSYNEQFF,TGTGCCACCAGTGCCTTTCACAGCAAGTCCTACAATGAGCAGTTCTTC
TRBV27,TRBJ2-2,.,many,CASSWQTNTGELFF,TGTGCCAGCAGTTGGCAGACGAACACCGGGGAGCTGTTTTTT
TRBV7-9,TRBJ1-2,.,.,CASSLRGDPNYGYTF,TGTGCCAGCAGCCTGCGGGGGGACCCTAACTATGGCTACACCTTC
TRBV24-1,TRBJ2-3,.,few,CATSSAGRGSTDTQYF,TGTGCCACCTCAAGTGCGGGCAGGGGTAGCACAGATACGCAGTATTTT
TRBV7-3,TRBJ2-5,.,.,CASSLPGGSQYF,TGTGCCAGCAGCTTACCTGGCGGTTCCCAGTACTTC
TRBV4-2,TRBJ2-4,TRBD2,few,CASSPTGTSAKNIQYF,TGTGCCAGCAGCCCTACCGGGACTAGCGCCAAAAACATTCAGTACTTC
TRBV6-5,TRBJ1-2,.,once,CASSYSRQGMIVKGGYTF,TGTGCCAGCAGTTACTCGAGGCAGGGTATGATAGTCAAAGGAGGCTACACCTTC
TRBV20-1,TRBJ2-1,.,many,CSASERWAVGNEQFF,TGCAGTGCCTCTGAAAGGTGGGCCGTCGGGAATGAGCAGTTCTTC
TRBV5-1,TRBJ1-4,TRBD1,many,CASSGQGAPSREKLFF,TGCGCCAGCTCCGGACAGGGGGCTCCTAGCCGTGAAAAACTGTTTTTT
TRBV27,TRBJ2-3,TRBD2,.,CASKVGGLGTDTQYF,TGTGCCAGCAAAGTGGGAGGACTAGGGACAGATACGCAGTATTTT
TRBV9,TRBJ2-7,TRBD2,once,CASSVGTSGASSYEQYF,TGTGCCAGCAGCGTAGGGACTAGCGGGGCCAGCTCCTACGAGCAGTACTTC
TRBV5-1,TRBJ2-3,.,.,CASSLAYGSLADTQYF,TGCGCCAGCAGCTTGGCCTATGGTTCCCTCGCAGATACGCAGTATTTT
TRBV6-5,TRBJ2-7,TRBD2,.,CASSYYREGSYEQYF,TGTGCCAGCAGTTATTACCGGGAGGGATCCTACGAGCAGTACTTC
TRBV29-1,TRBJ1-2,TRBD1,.,CSVEKTGNGYTF,TGCAGCGTTGAAAAGACAGGGAACGGCTACACCTTC
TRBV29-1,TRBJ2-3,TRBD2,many,CSDAGRVDYTDTQYF,TGCAGCGACGCGGGGAGGGTAGACTACACAGATACGCAGTATTTT
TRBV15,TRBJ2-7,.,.,CATSRDPRPTYEQYF,TGTGCCACCAGCAGAGACCCGCGACCCACCTACGAGCAGTACTTC
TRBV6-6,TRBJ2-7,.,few,CASSYDRTPEQYF,TGTGCCAGCAGTTACGACAGAACCCCCGAGCAGTACTTC
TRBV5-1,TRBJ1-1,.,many,CASSPGTLVGTEAFF,TGCGCCAGCAGCCCCGGGACCTTGGTGGGCACTGAAGCTTTCTTT
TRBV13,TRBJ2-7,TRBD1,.,CASSLFPVDRDDYEQYF,TGTGCCAGCAGCCTATTCCCCGTCGACAGGGACGACTACGAGCAGTACTTC
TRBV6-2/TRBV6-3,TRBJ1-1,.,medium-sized,CASSLNQGRNTEAFF,TGTGCCAGCAGCCTAAACCAGGGCCGGAACACTGAAGCTTTCTTT
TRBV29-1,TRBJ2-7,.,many,CSVEGRGPYEQYF,TGCAGCGTTGAAGGACGAGGACCCTACGAGCAGTACTTC
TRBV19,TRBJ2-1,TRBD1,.,CASTLGRWTGPYNEQFF,TGTGCCAGTACCCTTGGGAGGTGGACAGGGCCTTACAATGAGCAGTTCTTC
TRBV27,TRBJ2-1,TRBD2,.,CASSNSGSYEQFF,TGTGCCAGCAGCAATAGCGGGAGTTATGAGCAGTTCTTC
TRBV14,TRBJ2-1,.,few,CASSHLDPSKGRNEQFF,TGTGCCAGCAGCCACCTCGACCCTAGTAAGGGGCGCAATGAGCAGTTCTTC
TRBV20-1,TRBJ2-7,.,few,CSAISGSSYEQYF,TGCAGTGCCATTAGCGGTTCGTCCTACGAGCAGTACTTC
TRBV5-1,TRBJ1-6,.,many,CASSFWITNSPLHF,TGCGCCAGCAGCTTTTGGATTACTAATTCACCCCTCCACTTT
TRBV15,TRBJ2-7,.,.,CATSSSGALGSGPYEQYF,TGTGCCACCAGCTCGTCTGGGGCCCTAGGGTCCGGACCTTACGAGCAGTACTTC
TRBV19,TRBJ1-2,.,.,CASSRGSLSYGYTF,TGTGCCAGTAGTCGCGGCAGCCTCTCCTATGGCTACACCTTC
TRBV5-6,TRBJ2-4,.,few,CASSLLPNIQYF,TGTGCCAGCAGCTTACTACCGAACATTCAGTACTTC
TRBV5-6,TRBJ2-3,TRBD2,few,CASSLLAGETDTQYF,TGTGCCAGCAGCTTGCTCGCGGGGGAGACAGATACGCAGTATTTT
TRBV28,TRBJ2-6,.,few,CASNQALSGANVLTF,TGTGCCAGCAACCAGGCCCTATCTGGGGCCAACGTCCTGACTTTC
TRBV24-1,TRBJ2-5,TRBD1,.,CATSDPNDRGRETQYF,TGTGCCACCAGTGATCCCAACGACAGGGGCAGGGAGACCCAGTACTTC
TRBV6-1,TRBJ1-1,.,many,CASSGAFYTEAFF,TGTGCCAGCAGTGGGGCATTTTACACTGAAGCTTTCTTT
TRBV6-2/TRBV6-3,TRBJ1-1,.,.,CASTDSRANTEAFF,TGTGCCAGCACCGATTCCAGGGCAAACACTGAAGCTTTCTTT
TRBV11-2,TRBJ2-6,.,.,CASSLPPRGRSGANVLTF,TGTGCCAGCAGCCTCCCTCCACGGGGGAGGTCTGGGGCCAACGTCCTGACTTTC
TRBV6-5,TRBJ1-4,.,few,CASSSGKQGGEKLFF,TGTGCCAGCAGTTCGGGAAAACAGGGTGGTGAAAAACTGTTTTTT
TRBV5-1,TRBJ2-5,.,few,CASSLGSLQETQYF,TGCGCCAGCAGCTTGGGCAGCCTCCAAGAGACCCAGTACTTC
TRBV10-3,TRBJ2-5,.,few,CATGVGLGQETQYF,TGTGCCACCGGGGTAGGCCTGGGGCAAGAGACCCAGTACTTC
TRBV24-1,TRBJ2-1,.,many,CATSAIDGNNEQFF,TGTGCCACCAGTGCAATCGACGGGAACAATGAGCAGTTCTTC
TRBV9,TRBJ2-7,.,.,CASSVGTAGGTYEQYF,TGTGCCAGCAGCGTAGGTACGGCAGGGGGGACGTACGAGCAGTACTTC
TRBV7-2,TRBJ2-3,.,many,CASSFARLTDTQYF,TGTGCCAGCAGCTTCGCGAGGCTTACAGATACGCAGTATTTT
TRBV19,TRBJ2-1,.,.,CASSGGLGYNEQFF,TGTGCCAGTAGCGGCGGGTTGGGTTACAATGAGCAGTTCTTC